Listed below are T cell receptor beta chains from one sample, sequenced in a study of shared T cell receptors in the human thymus. Measured with immunoSEQ multiplex PCR; TCRdb has only the in-frame clones, and not every one. The table lists hundreds of thousands of clones, roughly 86% of them singletons. The data were also submitted as part of a second study, on human thymus T cells.

Sequencing was carried out using thymocytes. These receptors were taken from a boy in the first two years of life with a congenital heart defect. Each CDR3 is given with its conserved first and last residue. The D gene is left open where the match is weak. A row's size may be missing; if present it is once, few, many or a size class.

v_gene	j_gene	abundance	d_gene	CDR3nt	CDR3aa
TRBV7-9	TRBJ2-1	NA	TRBD2	TGTGCCAGCAGCGGGAAGAGGACTAGCGGGGCAAATGAGCAGTTCTTC	CASSGKRTSGANEQFF
TRBV19	TRBJ2-7	NA	TRBD1	TGTGCCAGTAGTGCGACAGGGATCTCCTACGAGCAGTACTTC	CASSATGISYEQYF
TRBV5-6	TRBJ1-6	NA	TRBD1	TGTGCCAGCAGCGCCGGGACAGGGAGCTCCTATAATTCACCCCTCCACTTT	CASSAGTGSSYNSPLHF
TRBV6-1	TRBJ2-5	once	NA	TGTGCCAGCAGTGAAAGTGGGAGTTCAGAGACCCAGTACTTC	CASSESGSSETQYF
TRBV5-1	TRBJ2-7	NA	TRBD2	TGCGCCAGCAGCTTGGGGGTAGCGGGCTGCGAGCAGTACTTC	CASSLGVAGCEQYF
TRBV28	TRBJ2-3	NA	TRBD2	TGTGCCAGCAGGGGTCTAGCGGGGGGGATTACGCAGTATTTT	CASRGLAGGITQYF
TRBV4-3	TRBJ1-4	NA	TRBD1	TGCGCCAGCAGCCACCCGGGACAGGCTAATGAAAAACTGTTTTTT	CASSHPGQANEKLFF
TRBV14	TRBJ1-2	NA	NA	TGTGCCAGCAGCCAAGATCGACACCATGGCTACACCTTC	CASSQDRHHGYTF
TRBV4-3	TRBJ2-7	NA	NA	TGCGCCAGCAGCAAACCGGGACACCCCTCCTACGAGCAGTACTTC	CASSKPGHPSYEQYF
TRBV5-4	TRBJ2-1	NA	TRBD2	TGTGCCAGCAGCATGACTAGCGGGAGGGAAAGGAGCGACAATGAGCAGTTCTTC	CASSMTSGRERSDNEQFF
TRBV6-1	TRBJ2-2	NA	TRBD1	TGTGCCAGCAGTGAAGACCGGGACAGGGGGCGCATCGACACCGGGGAGCTGTTTTTT	CASSEDRDRGRIDTGELFF
TRBV4-3	TRBJ1-2	NA	TRBD1	TGCGCCAGCAGCCAAGATCTATTTTGGGACAGGGCCGGCTACACCTTC	CASSQDLFWDRAGYTF
TRBV7-7	TRBJ2-1	NA	NA	TGTGCTAGCAGCTTAAGGTTTGACAGGAGGTCCTACAATGAGCAGTTCTTC	CASSLRFDRRSYNEQFF
TRBV6-9	TRBJ2-3	once	NA	TGTGCCAGCAGTTATAAGGGTAGCGCAGATACGCAGTATTTT	CASSYKGSADTQYF
TRBV15	TRBJ1-1	NA	NA	TGTGCCACCAGCAGAGATTTTCTACGGCGGGTAGCTTTCTTT	CATSRDFLRRVAFF
TRBV28	TRBJ2-1	NA	NA	TGTGCCAGCTCACCAAGAGCGGTTTTCACCTACAATGAGCAGTTCTTC	CASSPRAVFTYNEQFF
TRBV29-1	TRBJ2-5	NA	TRBD2	TGCAGCGTTGAAAAGAGCGGGAGGGCCGGGGAGCAGTACTTC	CSVEKSGRAGEQYF
TRBV7-2	TRBJ2-3	NA	NA	TGTGCCAGCAGCTGGGGCAGGGGAGATACGCAGTATTTT	CASSWGRGDTQYF
TRBV28	TRBJ2-7	once	TRBD1	TGTGCCAGCAGTCCCCCAGGGGGCGATGTCTACGAGCAGTACTTC	CASSPPGGDVYEQYF
TRBV10-1	TRBJ2-5	NA	NA	TGCGCCAGCAGTGAGCGGCCCACTGAGGGAAGGCAAGAGACCCAGTACTTC	CASSERPTEGRQETQYF
TRBV7-8	TRBJ2-7	once	TRBD2	TGTGCCAGCAGCTTAGCACCGGGAGGGGTTGGGCAGTACTTC	CASSLAPGGVGQYF
TRBV28	TRBJ1-2	NA	TRBD1	TGTGCCAGCAGTTCCGGACAGGGTCCGATCTATGGCTACACCTTC	CASSSGQGPIYGYTF
TRBV7-8	TRBJ2-7	NA	NA	TGTGCCAGCAGCTATTACCAGGGGCGGGAGCAGTACTTC	CASSYYQGREQYF
TRBV7-9	TRBJ2-1	NA	NA	TGTGCCAGCAGCTCCTTGGTGGCGGGCCCCGTTTTGGATGAGCAGTTCTTC	CASSSLVAGPVLDEQFF
TRBV4-3	TRBJ1-3	NA	NA	TGCGCCAGCAGCCATGTCCGGGATGGAAACACCATATATTTT	CASSHVRDGNTIYF
TRBV4-1	TRBJ2-7	NA	NA	TGCGCCAGCAGCCAAGAGTACAGGGAAACCTACGAGCAGTACTTC	CASSQEYRETYEQYF
TRBV2	TRBJ2-3	once	NA	TGTGCCAGCAGACCCGGACTGATAACCACAGATACGCAGTATTTT	CASRPGLITTDTQYF
TRBV5-5	TRBJ1-1	NA	NA	TGTGCCAGCAGCTTCCCGATCCGTAAAGCGAACACTGAAGCTTTCTTT	CASSFPIRKANTEAFF
TRBV5-6	TRBJ2-2	NA	NA	TGTGCCAGCGGTCTTCAGGGGCCCGGGGAGCTGTTTTTT	CASGLQGPGELFF
TRBV10-3	TRBJ2-1	once	TRBD2	TGTGCCATCACCAAAGCGGGAGGGCCGGGAAATGAGCAGTTCTTC	CAITKAGGPGNEQFF
TRBV25-1	TRBJ2-7	NA	NA	TGTGCCAGCAGTGCTGGGACTGCTGATTTCTACGAGCAGTACTTC	CASSAGTADFYEQYF
TRBV27	TRBJ1-5	NA	TRBD1	TGTGCCAGCAGCCCCACAGGGGGGGATCAGCCCCAGCATTTT	CASSPTGGDQPQHF
TRBV27	TRBJ1-1	once	TRBD1	TGTGCCAGCAGTTCCGCCTCGACAGGGAAGACTGAAGCTTTCTTT	CASSSASTGKTEAFF
TRBV25-1	TRBJ1-2	few	NA	TGTGCCAGCAGTCCCGACAGGATTGGCGGGGGCTACACCTTC	CASSPDRIGGGYTF
TRBV28	TRBJ2-3	NA	TRBD1	TGTGCCAGCAGTTTAAAGCCGGGACAGGGGGCCAACACAGATACGCAGTATTTT	CASSLKPGQGANTDTQYF
TRBV4-1	TRBJ2-2	NA	NA	TGCGCCAGCAGCCATGTGCGTGAAGCCGGGGAGCTGTTTTTT	CASSHVREAGELFF
TRBV5-8	TRBJ1-5	NA	TRBD1	TGTGCCAGCAGCCCCCCCCGGGACAGTAGCAATCAGCCCCAGCATTTT	CASSPPRDSSNQPQHF
TRBV14	TRBJ2-7	NA	NA	TGTGCCAGCAGCCAAGGAACAGGCCCCTACGAGCAGTACTTC	CASSQGTGPYEQYF
TRBV5-1	TRBJ2-2	NA	TRBD1	TGCGCCAGCAGTTTTACAGGGGAGAAGGCCGGGGAGCTGTTTTTT	CASSFTGEKAGELFF
TRBV7-9	TRBJ2-7	NA	TRBD2	TGTGCCAGCAGCTTATGCGCGTCGGGAGGGCCTATCTGCGAGCAGTACTTC	CASSLCASGGPICEQYF
TRBV19	TRBJ2-1	NA	TRBD1	TGTGCCAGTAGTCGGACAGGGGGTTACAATGAGCAGTTCTTC	CASSRTGGYNEQFF
TRBV5-6	TRBJ1-2	NA	NA	TGTGCCAGCAGCTACACTCGGGGGGGGACTAACTATGGCTACACCTTC	CASSYTRGGTNYGYTF
TRBV4-1	TRBJ1-5	NA	TRBD1	TGCGCCAGCAGCCAAGTTGGGGGCCTCAGGGGGCCAGACAATCAGCCCCAGCATTTT	CASSQVGGLRGPDNQPQHF
TRBV6-5	TRBJ1-1	NA	NA	TGTGCCAGCAGGATACGACAGATGAACACTGAAGCTTTCTTT	CASRIRQMNTEAFF
TRBV27	TRBJ1-1	NA	TRBD1	TGTGCCAGCAGTTGGGACAGGGGTAACACTGAAGCTTTCTTT	CASSWDRGNTEAFF
TRBV19	TRBJ2-1	NA	TRBD2	TGTGCCAGTAGTCCGGGAGGCTCCTACAATGAGCAGTTCTTC	CASSPGGSYNEQFF
TRBV9	TRBJ1-2	NA	NA	TGTGCCAGCAGCCCCTCGGCAGGCAACTATGGCTACACCTTC	CASSPSAGNYGYTF
TRBV28	TRBJ1-4	few	NA	TGTGCCAGCAGGAAAGGGGAGGGTAATGAAAAACTGTTTTTT	CASRKGEGNEKLFF
TRBV28	TRBJ1-4	NA	NA	TGTGCCAGCAGTCAATCCCTACTACAGGGTGGTAATGAAAAACTGTTTTTT	CASSQSLLQGGNEKLFF
TRBV28	TRBJ2-3	NA	NA	TGTGCCAGCAGCCGAATAGTCACAGATACGCAGTATTTT	CASSRIVTDTQYF
TRBV7-2	TRBJ2-2	NA	NA	TGTGCCAGCAGCTTAGCTTTCTTTCTCTGGAGGGATGTCACCGGGGAGCTGTTTTTT	CASSLAFFLWRDVTGELFF
TRBV29-1	TRBJ2-7	once	NA	TGCAGCGTTGGGGAGAAGAGCGAGCAGTACTTC	CSVGEKSEQYF
TRBV14	TRBJ2-5	NA	TRBD2	TGTGCCAGCAGCCACGTACCCGTGGTAGCGGGGGGCCTACTGTTCAACCAAGAGACCCAGTACTTC	CASSHVPVVAGGLLFNQETQYF
TRBV30	TRBJ1-6	NA	NA	TGTGCCTGGGCCGGGGGGGGTAGGGATTCACCCCTCCACTTT	CAWAGGGRDSPLHF
TRBV6-1	TRBJ2-2	NA	TRBD2	TGTGCCAGCAGTGATTTCACTAGCGGGGGGATCGAGGAGCTGTTTTTT	CASSDFTSGGIEELFF